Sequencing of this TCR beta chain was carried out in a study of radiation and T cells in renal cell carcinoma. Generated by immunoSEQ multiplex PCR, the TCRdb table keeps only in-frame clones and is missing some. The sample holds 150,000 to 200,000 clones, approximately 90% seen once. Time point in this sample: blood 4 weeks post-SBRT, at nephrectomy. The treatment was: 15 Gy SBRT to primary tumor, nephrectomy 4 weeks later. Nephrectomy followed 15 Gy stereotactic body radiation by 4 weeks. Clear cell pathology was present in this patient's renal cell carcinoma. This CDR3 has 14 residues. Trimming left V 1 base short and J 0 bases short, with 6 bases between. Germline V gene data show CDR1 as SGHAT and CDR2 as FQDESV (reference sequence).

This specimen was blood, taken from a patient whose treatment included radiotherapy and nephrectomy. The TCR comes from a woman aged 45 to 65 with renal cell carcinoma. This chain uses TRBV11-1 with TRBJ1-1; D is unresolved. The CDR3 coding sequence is TGTGCCAGCAGCTTAGTCGGATTGAACACTGAAGCTTTCTTT. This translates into CASSLVGLNTEAFF.